Each of the 3 T cell receptor beta chains below was sequenced from the same sample in a study of memory CD4+ T cells and cytomegalovirus serostatus. Single viable CD3+CD4+CD8-CD45RO+ cells were sorted as the memory CD4+ T cells. Sequenced by immunoSEQ multiplex PCR; TCRdb stores in-frame clones only, minus some. The table records tens of thousands of clones, around 80% of them present only once. Sequencing used memory CD4+ T cells from blood. Receptors originate from an adult in good health and CMV-seronegative.

This sequence joins TRBV6-4 and TRBJ2-5; D ambiguous. Between the trimmed V and J ends, which lost 8 bases and 6 bases, there was a span of 19 bases. From germline, CDR1 is MRHNA and CDR2 SNTAGT. CDR3 length equals 14 residues. The CDR3 nucleotides read TGTGCCAGCCCTTTTCCCCGGCTCATGAAGACCCAGTACTTC. Protein product: CASPFPRLMKTQYF.

The genes are TRBV6-1 and TRBJ2-7, with a weak D call TRBD1 (6 bases). This CDR3 is built from 15 residues. Germline-derived CDR1 and CDR2 are MNHNS and SASEGT. V was cut by 0 bases and J by 3 bases, with 12 bases left in between. CDR3 in DNA: TGTGCCAGCAGTGAAGCCCTACAGGGCGGCTACGAGCAGTACTTC. Its translation: CASSEALQGGYEQYF.

This clone was detected only once. The chain couples TRBV28 to TRBJ1-5; D uncertain. This CDR3 comprises 13 residues. V lost 6 bases and J 9 bases, leaving 15 bases between the germline ends. Germline lookup yields CDR1 MDHEN and CDR2 SYDVKM. Here the CDR3 reads CASSPLSLGPQHF. DNA for the CDR3: TGTGCCAGCAGCCCCCTATCGCTGGGGCCCCAGCATTTT.